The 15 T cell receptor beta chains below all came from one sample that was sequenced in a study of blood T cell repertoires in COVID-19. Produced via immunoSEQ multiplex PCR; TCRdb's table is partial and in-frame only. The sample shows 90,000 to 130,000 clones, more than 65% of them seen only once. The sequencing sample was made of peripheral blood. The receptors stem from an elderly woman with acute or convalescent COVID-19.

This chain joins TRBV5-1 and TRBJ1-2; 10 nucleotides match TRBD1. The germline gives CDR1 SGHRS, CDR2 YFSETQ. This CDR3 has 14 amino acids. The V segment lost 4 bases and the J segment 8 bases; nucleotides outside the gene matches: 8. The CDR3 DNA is TGCGCCAGCAGCCCAGGACAGGGGGGAGCGGGCTACACCTTC. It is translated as CASSPGQGGAGYTF.

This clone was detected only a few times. This CDR3 is CASRQTGFVETQYF. CDR3 sequence (DNA): TGTGCCAGCAGGCAGACAGGGTTTGTCGAGACCCAGTACTTC. V and J are TRBV3-1 (or the pseudogene TRBV3-2) and TRBJ2-5; 7 nucleotides agree with TRBD1. The germline gives CDR1 LGHDT, CDR2 YNNKEL (reference sequence). This CDR3 has 14 amino acids. Trimming cost V 6 bases and J 5 bases; bases outside gene matches: 9.

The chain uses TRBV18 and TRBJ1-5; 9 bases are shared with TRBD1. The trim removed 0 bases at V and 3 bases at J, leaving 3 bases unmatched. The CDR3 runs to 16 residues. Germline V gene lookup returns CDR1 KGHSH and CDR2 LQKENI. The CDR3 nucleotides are TGTGCCAGCTCACCACCCGGGACAGGGCACAATCAGCCCCAGCATTTT. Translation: CASSPPGTGHNQPQHF.

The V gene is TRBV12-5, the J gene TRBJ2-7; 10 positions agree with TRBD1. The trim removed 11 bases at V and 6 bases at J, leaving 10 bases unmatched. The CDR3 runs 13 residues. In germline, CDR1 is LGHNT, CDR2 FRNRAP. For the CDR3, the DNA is TGTGCTTGCTCCTCCGGGACAGGGGTCGAGCAGTACTTC. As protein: CACSSGTGVEQYF.

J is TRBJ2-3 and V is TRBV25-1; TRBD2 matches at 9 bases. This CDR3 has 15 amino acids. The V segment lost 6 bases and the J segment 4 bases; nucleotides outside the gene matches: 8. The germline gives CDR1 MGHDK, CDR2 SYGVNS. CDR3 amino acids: CASRDSGSAPDTQYF. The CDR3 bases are TGTGCCAGCAGAGATAGCGGGAGCGCTCCAGATACGCAGTATTTT.

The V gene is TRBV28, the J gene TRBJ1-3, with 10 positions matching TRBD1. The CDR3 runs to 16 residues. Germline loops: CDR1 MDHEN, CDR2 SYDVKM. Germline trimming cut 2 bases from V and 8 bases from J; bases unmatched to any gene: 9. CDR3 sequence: CASSLTLGQGRDTIYF. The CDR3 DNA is TGTGCCAGCAGTTTAACCTTGGGACAGGGGAGGGACACCATATATTTT.

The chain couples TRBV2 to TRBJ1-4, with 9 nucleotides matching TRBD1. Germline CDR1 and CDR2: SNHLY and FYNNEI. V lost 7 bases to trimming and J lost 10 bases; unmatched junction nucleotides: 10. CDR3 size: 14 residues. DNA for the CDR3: TGTGCCAGCAACACCGGGACAGGGTCCTCAAAACTGTTTTTT. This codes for CASNTGTGSSKLFF.

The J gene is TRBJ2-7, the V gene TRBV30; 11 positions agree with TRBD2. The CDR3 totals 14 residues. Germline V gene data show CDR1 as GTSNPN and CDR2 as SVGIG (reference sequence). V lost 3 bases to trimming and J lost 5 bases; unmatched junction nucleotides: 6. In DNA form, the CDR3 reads TGTGCCTGGAGGCTAGCGGGAGGTGCCCACGAGCAGTACTTC. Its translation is CAWRLAGGAHEQYF.

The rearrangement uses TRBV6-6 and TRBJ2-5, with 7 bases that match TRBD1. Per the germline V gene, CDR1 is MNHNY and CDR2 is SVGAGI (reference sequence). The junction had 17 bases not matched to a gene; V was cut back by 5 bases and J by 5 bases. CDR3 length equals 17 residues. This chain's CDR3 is CASSGSMKGASWETQYF. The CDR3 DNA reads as TGTGCCAGCAGTGGATCAATGAAGGGGGCCTCATGGGAGACCCAGTACTTC.

In DNA, the CDR3 is TGTGCCAGCAGTCCTCCGATACAGTCTTTCGGCAATGAGCAGTTCTTC. The encoded protein is CASSPPIQSFGNEQFF. The chain recombines TRBV28 with TRBJ2-1; D uncertain. This CDR3 has 16 amino acids. Germline V gives CDR1 MDHEN, CDR2 SYDVKM. V lost 5 bases and J 6 bases, leaving 20 bases between the germline ends.

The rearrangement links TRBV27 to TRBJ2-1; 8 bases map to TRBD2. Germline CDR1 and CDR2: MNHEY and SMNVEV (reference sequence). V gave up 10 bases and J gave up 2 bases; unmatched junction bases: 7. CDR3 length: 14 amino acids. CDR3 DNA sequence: TGTGCCACTTTAGCGACTAGCGCCTACAATGAGCAGTTCTTC. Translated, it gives CATLATSAYNEQFF.

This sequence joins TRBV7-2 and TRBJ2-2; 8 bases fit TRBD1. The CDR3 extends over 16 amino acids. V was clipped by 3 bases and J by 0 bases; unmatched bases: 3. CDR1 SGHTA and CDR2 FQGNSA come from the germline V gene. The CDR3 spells CASSLDRASNTGELFF. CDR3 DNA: TGTGCCAGCAGCTTGGACAGGGCCTCGAACACCGGGGAGCTGTTTTTT. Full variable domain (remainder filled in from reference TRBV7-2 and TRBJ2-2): GAGVSQSPSNKVTEKGKDVELRCDPISGHTALYWYRQSLGQGLEFLIYFQGNSAPDKSGLPSDRFSAERTGGSVSTLTIQRTQQEDSAVYLCASSLDRASNTGELFFGEGSRLTVL.

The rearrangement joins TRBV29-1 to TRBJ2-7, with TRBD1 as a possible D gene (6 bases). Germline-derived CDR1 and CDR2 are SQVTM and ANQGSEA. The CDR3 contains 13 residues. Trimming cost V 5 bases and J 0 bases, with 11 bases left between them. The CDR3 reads CSVKKDSSYEQYF. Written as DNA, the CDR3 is TGCAGCGTTAAGAAGGACAGCTCCTACGAGCAGTACTTC.

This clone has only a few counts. CDR3 DNA: TGCGCCAGCAGCTTTCAGCGGTACCAAGAGACCCAGTACTTC. Translating gives CASSFQRYQETQYF. The V and J genes are TRBV5-1 and TRBJ2-5, with D perhaps TRBD2 (5 bases). Germline lookup yields CDR1 SGHRS and CDR2 YFSETQ. The CDR3 has 14 residues. Trimming took 2 bases from V and 0 from J, leaving 8 bases between them.

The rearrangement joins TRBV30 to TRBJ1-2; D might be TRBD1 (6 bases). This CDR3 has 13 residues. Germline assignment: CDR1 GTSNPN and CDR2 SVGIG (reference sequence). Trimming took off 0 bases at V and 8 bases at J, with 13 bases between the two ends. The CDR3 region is CAWSVLGGLGYTF. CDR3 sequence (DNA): TGTGCCTGGAGTGTACTAGGGGGTCTCGGCTACACCTTC.